This T cell receptor (beta chain) came from a study of blood T cell repertoires in COVID-19. Libraries were prepared by immunoSEQ multiplex PCR; TCRdb keeps only in-frame clonotypes and omits some of them. The sample consists of approximately 220,000 clones, just over 85% of them appearing once. The CDR3 is 14 amino acids. CDR1 is ENHRY, CDR2 SYGVKD, per germline. The V and J ends lost 8 bases and 0 bases, in that order; junction bases with no gene match: 5. Sequencing was performed on PBMCs or T cells enriched from blood (not recorded which). The receptor comes from a woman in her thirties or forties with acute COVID-19. The J gene is TRBJ2-7, the V gene TRBV10-3; TRBD2 agrees at 9 bases. CDR3 region: CAIQRSGSSYEQYF. DNA for the CDR3: TGTGCCATCCAACGTAGCGGGAGCTCCTACGAGCAGTACTTC.